This TCR beta chain was sequenced for a study of cytomegalovirus exposure and HLA in healthy donors. On the study more broadly: According to later analysis, the same platform produced the approximately 120 validation and several hundred first-cohort repertoires. Notes on the study in general: Most TCRs appeared rarely, but some public TCRs recurred in many donors.

The V and J ends lost 6 bases and 3 bases, in that order; junction bases with no gene match: 0. This CDR3 is 12 amino acids long. Germline V gene lookup returns CDR1 MNHNS and CDR2 SASEGT. While the first cohort had some 700 subjects, the donors belonged to the separate validation cohort of 120 subjects. With respect to this clone: Its antigen remains unknown.

Libraries were prepared by immunoSEQ multiplex PCR; TCRdb keeps only in-frame clonotypes and omits some of them. The table includes 150,000 to 160,000 clones, 86% detected once. The V call is TRBV6-1, the J call TRBJ2-7, with TRBD1 matching 9 bases. Sequencing input: PBMCs. The clonotype comes from a man between 18 and 29 years old in good health and CMV-seropositive. The DNA of the CDR3 is TGTGCCAGCAGGGACAGGGGCTACGAGCAGTACTTC. Its translation is CASRDRGYEQYF.